This T cell receptor beta chain is from a study of T-cell memory formation after mild COVID-19. Study observations and caveats: Cross-reactive memory seemingly joined, as some responding clones were found in pre-infection memory.

MiXCR, applied by TCRdb to the 5' RACE reads, yields one record per CDR3 protein. The table has about 140,000 distinct CDR3 sequences, around 5.8% seen once; the top ten hold just over 2%. CDR3 size: 15 residues. Notes on this clonotype: The antigen remains undetermined. The junction shows a germline mismatch at one end, possibly a read error.

The TCR was taken from an adult woman who had mild COVID-19 (a few samples of this study predate the infection). Cell type and time point are not known. The rearrangement links TRBV12-3 or TRBV12-4 to TRBJ2-3, with 11 bases aligning to TRBD2. Source material: PBMCs or a T cell subset sorted from them (not recorded which). This CDR3 reads CASRLAGGQKGTQYF. The CDR3 DNA follows: TGTGCCAGCAGGTTAGCGGGGGGGCAAAAGGGCACGCAGTATTTT.